The 10 T cell receptor beta chains below were found in one sample sequenced in a study of T cells after yellow fever vaccination. TCRdb itself ran the 5' RACE reads through MiXCR, one entry per CDR3 protein. This sample has roughly 50,000 distinct CDR3 sequences, with 6% to 8% found just once. The material sequenced was CD8+ T cells sorted from PBMCs, taken around 16 days after the first yellow fever vaccination. The receptors shown here come from a man aged 18 to 30 who received the YFV17D yellow fever vaccine.

This clonotype was recorded a few times. V gene TRBV20-1 combines with J gene TRBJ2-3; D gene unclear. Trimming cost V 3 bases and J 2 bases, with 15 bases left between them. The CDR3 runs to 15 residues. CDR1 and CDR2 from the germline V gene are DFQATT and SNEGSKA (reference sequence). CDR3: CSASVSGQTTDTQYF. The CDR3 nucleotides read TGCAGTGCTAGTGTGTCGGGTCAAACCACAGATACGCAGTATTTT.

The table lists this clonotype with many counts. The chain employs TRBV4-3 and TRBJ2-1, with 9 bases aligning to TRBD2. The V gene end was trimmed by 0 bases and the J gene end by 8 bases; junction bases not matched to a gene: 14. Germline V CDR1 and CDR2: LGHNA, YSLEER. CDR3 length equals 18 residues. The CDR3 DNA reads TGCGCCAGCAGCCAAGATTTAGGGCTAGCGGGGATCAGGGATGAGCAGTTCTTC. This sequence encodes CASSQDLGLAGIRDEQFF.

This clonotype was counted many times. This chain joins TRBV4-2 and TRBJ2-3; D is perhaps TRBD2 (5 bases). The germline V gene encodes CDR1 LGHNA and CDR2 YNFKEQ. V gave up 0 bases and J gave up 2 bases, with 9 bases separating them. CDR3 length: 15 amino acids. This CDR3 reads CASSQDQLDTDTQYF. The CDR3 DNA follows: TGTGCCAGCAGCCAAGATCAACTAGACACAGATACGCAGTATTTT.

This clonotype occurred a few times. This chain links TRBV6-1 with TRBJ1-1, with 8 bases that match TRBD1. From germline, CDR1 is MNHNS and CDR2 SASEGT. With V trimmed by 8 bases and J by 3 bases, 5 bases remained unmatched. The length of the CDR3 is 13 residues. The CDR3 is CASSGGQYTEAFF. Here the CDR3 DNA reads TGTGCCAGCTCAGGGGGCCAGTACACTGAAGCTTTCTTT.

This clonotype was counted ten times or more. The DNA for the CDR3 is TGCGCCAGCAGCCAAGACGAGGCTAGCGGGGGGCTAGCCAAAAACATTCAGTACTTC. It translates to CASSQDEASGGLAKNIQYF. The rearrangement links TRBV4-3 to TRBJ2-4, with TRBD2 matching over 11 bases. J lost 0 bases, V lost 0 bases, and 7 bases had no gene match. CDR1 LGHNA and CDR2 YSLEER come from the germline V gene. This CDR3 is 19 amino acids long.

Ten or more counts support this clonotype. The V gene is TRBV29-1, the J gene TRBJ1-1; D is unresolved. The CDR3 covers 12 residues. CDR1 and CDR2 from the germline V gene are SQVTM and ANQGSEA. The germline V and J ends were trimmed by 5 bases and 1 base, with 8 bases remaining between them. The CDR3 bases are TGCAGCGTTAGCCCTGGGAACACTGAAGCTTTCTTT. This codes for CSVSPGNTEAFF.

This clonotype was counted many times. V is TRBV5-1 and J is TRBJ1-2, with 7 bases aligning to TRBD1. V shed 1 base and J 3 bases; nucleotides not matched to a gene: 3. Germline V gives CDR1 SGHRS, CDR2 YFSETQ. The CDR3 covers 14 residues. In DNA, the CDR3 is TGCGCCAGCAGCTTGCCAGGGGGGGACTATGGCTACACCTTC. This codes for CASSLPGGDYGYTF.

About this clonotype itself: This sequence may be a read error, since a much larger clone differs from it by one base. V gene TRBV11-2 combines with J gene TRBJ2-2; 8 nucleotides align to TRBD1. CDR3 length: 16 amino acids. Germline CDR1 reads SGHAT; CDR2 reads FQNNGV. CDR3 region: CACSPWDRTNTGELFF. CDR3 DNA: TGTGCCTGCAGCCCCTGGGACAGGACCAACACCGGGGAGCTGTTTTTT.

This clonotype was detected ten times or more. This sequence joins TRBV5-1 and TRBJ2-7; TRBD1 agrees at 10 bases. CDR3 size: 14 residues. Germline V gene data show CDR1 as SGHRS and CDR2 as YFSETQ. Unmatched junction bases numbered 5, after V lost 4 bases and J lost 4 bases. The CDR3 protein is CASSHRDRGYEQYF. The CDR3 nucleotides read TGCGCCAGCAGCCACCGGGACAGGGGTTACGAGCAGTACTTC.

This clonotype was detected many times. The chain has TRBV11-2 and TRBJ2-1; 7 bases are a match to TRBD2. The length of the CDR3 is 12 residues. CDR1 and CDR2 (germline): SGHAT, FQNNGV. The junction had 6 bases not matched to a gene; V was cut back by 10 bases and J by 6 bases. The CDR3: CATGGGGNEQFF. In DNA form, the CDR3 reads TGTGCCACCGGCGGCGGGGGCAATGAGCAGTTCTTC.